Listed here are 14 T cell receptor beta chains from one sample, sequenced in a study of shared clonotypes between healthy human individuals. Sequencing was performed with immunoSEQ multiplex PCR; in TCRdb, only in-frame clones are kept and a portion is missing. The sample consists of millions of clones, roughly 94% of them appearing once. Input material: naive CD4+ T cells sorted from blood. Noted subset: CD45RA+ positively selected. The receptors originated from a man aged 18 to 30 in good health.

V gene TRBV7-2 combines with J gene TRBJ1-1, with no clear D. The V end lost 4 bases, the J end lost 1 base, and 7 bases lay between the germline ends. Germline CDR1 SGHTA, CDR2 FQGNSA. The CDR3 has 13 residues. The CDR3 DNA reads TGTGCCAGCAGCTCCCACGGGAACACTGAAGCTTTCTTT. Protein sequence: CASSSHGNTEAFF.

The genes are TRBV18 and TRBJ2-4, with D tentatively TRBD2 (6 bases). The CDR3 has 19 amino acids. Per germline, CDR1 KGHSH and CDR2 LQKENI. V was cut by 3 bases and J by 0 bases, with 21 bases left in between. The CDR3 region has the DNA TGTGCCAGCTCACCCACAATCGGATCTAGCGAACTAGCCAAAAACATTCAGTACTTC. Translating gives CASSPTIGSSELAKNIQYF.

Concerning this clone: Other DNA sequences in this sample translate to the same CDR3. The rearrangement joins TRBV6-6 to TRBJ2-7; 10 bases are a match to TRBD1. The CDR3 covers 14 residues. Per germline, CDR1 MNHNY and CDR2 SVGAGI (reference sequence). J lost 3 bases, V lost 3 bases, and 2 bases had no gene match. The CDR3 region has the DNA TGTGCCAGCAGTTATGGGGACAGGGGCTACGAGCAGTACTTC. Translating gives CASSYGDRGYEQYF.

V and J are TRBV5-4 and TRBJ2-3; the D gene is possibly TRBD2 (6 bases). The germline gives CDR1 SGHNT, CDR2 YYREEE (reference sequence). V dropped 5 bases and J dropped 1 base, with 17 bases sitting between them. The CDR3 consists of 16 residues. Here the CDR3 reads CASRPGPSDGTDTQYF. Written as DNA, the CDR3 is TGTGCCAGCAGACCTGGGCCTAGCGACGGCACAGATACGCAGTATTTT.

This clone was found once. The chain employs TRBV5-1 and TRBJ1-1; possible D gene TRBD1, 6 bases. Germline CDR1 is SGHRS and CDR2 is YFSETQ. Trimming stripped 5 bases from V and 4 bases from J, with 21 bases between. The CDR3 contains 16 residues. CDR3 loop: CASSSGGGLGSTEAFF. In nucleotides, the CDR3 is TGCGCCAGCAGTTCGGGTGGGGGCTTGGGATCCACTGAAGCTTTCTTT.

This rearrangement joins TRBV10-3 to TRBJ2-3; D tentatively reads TRBD1 or TRBD2 (6 bases each). This CDR3 comprises 14 residues. V shed 8 bases and J shed 0 bases, with 12 bases lying between them. CDR1 is ENHRY and CDR2 is SYGVKD in the germline V gene. The CDR3 loop is CAIAGQSSTDTQYF. In nucleotides, the CDR3 is TGTGCCATCGCGGGACAATCTAGCACAGATACGCAGTATTTT.

V usage is TRBV5-1 and J usage is TRBJ2-1; 9 nucleotides agree with TRBD1. The CDR3 has 16 residues. After removal of 4 bases from V and 1 base from J, the junction contained 6 bases not matched to a gene. Germline V gives CDR1 SGHRS, CDR2 YFSETQ. The CDR3 is CASSGPGTGSYNEQFF. The CDR3 DNA reads TGCGCCAGCAGCGGCCCCGGGACAGGGTCCTACAATGAGCAGTTCTTC.

This clone was seen a single time. The V and J genes are TRBV19 and TRBJ2-5; TRBD2 aligns across 8 bases. The germline CDR1 and CDR2 sequences are LNHDA and SQIVND (reference sequence). V was clipped by 1 base and J by 0 bases; unmatched bases: 1. The CDR3 has 15 residues. CDR3 in DNA: TGTGCCAGTAGTATAGCTAGCGGGTACCAAGAGACCCAGTACTTC. Translation: CASSIASGYQETQYF.

The chain uses TRBV11-3 and TRBJ2-3; TRBD2 matches 8 bases. With 5 bases clipped from V and 7 bases from J, the junction kept 11 bases outside the gene matches. CDR3 length: 15 residues. From germline, CDR1 is SGHNT and CDR2 YENEEA. CDR3 coding DNA: TGTGCCAGCAGCCTATCCCCGGGAGGGCACAATACGCAGTATTTT. This sequence encodes CASSLSPGGHNTQYF. Looking up the rest from reference TRBV11-3 and TRBJ2-3 gives the full variable domain: EAGVVQSPRYKIIEKKQPVAFWCNPISGHNTLYWYLQNLGQGPELLIRYENEEAVDDSQLPKDRFSAERLKGVDSTLKIQPAELGDSAVYLCASSLSPGGHNTQYFGPGTRLTVL.

V and J are TRBV5-1 and TRBJ2-7; TRBD2 matches at 11 bases. This CDR3 is built from 15 residues. Per the germline V gene, CDR1 is SGHRS and CDR2 is YFSETQ. J gave up 3 bases and V 0 bases, and 2 bases lay outside the gene matches. The CDR3 DNA is TGCGCCAGCAGCTTGGTTGGGACTAGCGGCTACGAGCAGTACTTC. Translated: CASSLVGTSGYEQYF. Looking up the rest from reference TRBV5-1 and TRBJ2-7 gives the full variable domain: KAGVTQTPRYLIKTRGQQVTLSCSPISGHRSVSWYQQTPGQGLQFLFEYFSETQRNKGNFPGRFSGRQFSNSRSEMNVSTLELGDSALYLCASSLVGTSGYEQYFGPGTRLTVT.

As regards this clone: Other nucleotide sequences from this sample produce the same CDR3. The chain joins TRBV19 to TRBJ2-3; 11 bases line up with TRBD2. V was pared by 5 bases and J by 3 bases, with 4 bases of the junction left unmatched. Germline V gene sequence: CDR1 LNHDA, CDR2 SQIVND (reference sequence). The CDR3 is 15 amino acids. The CDR3, as DNA: TGTGCCAGTAGTGTAACTAGCGGGAGTACAGATACGCAGTATTTT. Encoded protein: CASSVTSGSTDTQYF.

The chain links TRBV28 to TRBJ1-1; no firm D call. The CDR3 contains 10 residues. The germline V gene has CDR1 MDHEN and CDR2 SYDVKM. V lost 5 bases and J 8 bases, leaving 6 bases between the germline ends. CDR3 bases: TGTGCCAGCAGTAACAGAGAAGCTTTCTTT. Its protein product is CASSNREAFF.

The chain joins TRBV30 to TRBJ2-1; D is possibly TRBD2 (5 bases). CDR1 and CDR2 (germline): GTSNPN, SVGIG (reference sequence). The CDR3 has 13 amino acids. The V and J ends lost 5 bases and 4 bases respectively, with 12 bases between them. CDR3 DNA: TGTGCCTGGTGGGCGGGCGCTTACAATGAGCAGTTCTTC. Protein sequence: CAWWAGAYNEQFF.

V is TRBV19 and J is TRBJ2-3, with D tentatively TRBD1 or TRBD2 (6 bases each). V shed 3 bases and J shed 3 bases, with 19 bases lying between them. CDR1 and CDR2 (germline): LNHDA, SQIVND (reference sequence). The CDR3 totals 17 residues. The CDR3 protein is CASSMSGGRSWTDTQYF. CDR3 nucleotides: TGTGCCAGTAGTATGAGTGGGGGGCGAAGTTGGACAGATACGCAGTATTTT.